This T cell receptor beta chain is drawn from a study of blood T cell repertoires in COVID-19. What the recovered Cohort 3 donors had was two negative PCRs, clearance, or symptom resolution. Repertoires were generated with immunoSEQ multiplex PCR, while TCRdb's copy carries only in-frame clones and drops some. The sample holds 150,000 to 200,000 clones, approximately 86% seen once. The specimen sequenced was PBMCs or T cells enriched from blood (not recorded which). The origin of this receptor is a woman in her twenties or thirties who had recovered from COVID-19.

The CDR3 here is CASSSQGINTIYF. For the CDR3, the DNA is TGTGCCAGCAGCTCACAGGGTATTAACACCATATATTTT. This chain links TRBV7-9 with TRBJ1-3; D possibly corresponds to TRBD1 (6 bases). CDR1 and CDR2 from the germline V gene are SEHNR and FQNEAQ (reference sequence). The V end lost 4 bases, the J end lost 7 bases, and 11 bases lay between the germline ends. The CDR3 runs to 13 residues. The full variable domain, in which reference TRBV7-9 and TRBJ1-3 provide the parts outside the CDR3, is DTGVSQNPRHKITKRGQNVTFRCDPISEHNRLYWYRQTLGQGPEFLTYFQNEAQLEKSRLLSDRFSAERPKGSFSTLEIQRTEQGDSAMYLCASSSQGINTIYFGEGSWLTVV.